The clone carrying this T cell receptor beta chain has a handful of counts. Its target is not known. Reverse transcribing all isolated RNA meant expressed TCRB transcripts were sequenced. Data came from immunoSEQ multiplex PCR; TCRdb stores just in-frame clones and leaves some out. In the table there are 600,000 to 700,000 clones, over 10% of which are singletons. These data come from a study of beta chain features in type 1 diabetes. Study results and caveats: Shortening of TCRB CDR3s, moderate but significant, appeared in all four CD4+ subsets of Type 1 diabetes patients.

The source material was naive CD4+ T cells from blood. This receptor was identified in a man in his late teens or twenties with type 1 diabetes.

The CDR3 DNA sequence: TGTGCCAGCAGCTTGTGGCGGGGGGGACCCGAAGAGACCCAGTACTTC. This sequence encodes CASSLWRGGPEETQYF. V gene TRBV5-4 combines with J gene TRBJ2-5; 9 bases fit TRBD2. This CDR3 region has 16 residues. The germline V gene has CDR1 SGHNT and CDR2 YYREEE (reference sequence). V shed 1 base and J 3 bases; nucleotides not matched to a gene: 7.